The 4 T cell receptor beta chains reported below all come from one sample, sequenced in a study of vaccination and CD4 T cells after COVID-19. No antigen has been identified for these receptors. Cultured CD4+ T cell DNA was sequenced using the Oncomine TCR Beta short-read assay. TCRdb reanalysed the PCR reads using MiXCR and keeps one entry per CDR3 protein. This sample has roughly 15,000 distinct CDR3 sequences; roughly 56% occur once, and the top ten carry 4% to 6.5%. Described treatment: roughly 11-day PBMC culture with coronavirus spike peptide pools or control peptides (ViraFEST assay). Sequencing used CD4+ T cells from blood, cultured in vitro, obtained after SARS-CoV-2 vaccination. The receptors were sampled from a human donor who had recovered from COVID-19.

The V gene is TRBV10-3, the J gene TRBJ1-1; TRBD1 agrees at 7 bases. Germline V lookup: CDR1 ENHRY, CDR2 SYGVKD. V lost 3 bases and J lost 1; bases outside the gene matches: 5. This CDR3 has 15 amino acids. CDR3 DNA sequence: TGTGCCATCAGTGATCGACAGGGAAAGAACACTGAAGCTTTCTTT. Its protein product is CAISDRQGKNTEAFF.

The V call is TRBV2, the J call TRBJ2-7, with TRBD1 matching 7 bases. Per germline, CDR1 SNHLY and CDR2 FYNNEI. V was pared by 5 bases and J by 5 bases, with 12 bases of the junction left unmatched. This CDR3 region has 15 residues. CDR3 bases: TGTGCCAGCAGTCTTGGACAGGTGAGCAGCCACGAGCAGTACTTC. It codes for CASSLGQVSSHEQYF.

This clonotype showed up just a few times. The gene calls are TRBV19 and TRBJ1-6; the D gene is possibly TRBD1 (5 bases). V lost 0 bases and J 8 bases, leaving 11 bases between the germline ends. From germline, CDR1 is LNHDA and CDR2 SQIVND (reference sequence). The CDR3 spans 15 residues. The CDR3 sequence is CASSIEGTVDSPLHF. The CDR3 bases are TGTGCCAGTAGTATAGAGGGGACCGTTGATTCACCCCTCCACTTT.

The chain combines TRBV7-2 with TRBJ1-2; D remains ambiguous. Germline V lookup: CDR1 SGHTA, CDR2 FQGNSA. The CDR3 length is 13 residues. V lost 0 bases and J lost 4, with 6 bases in between. The CDR3 coding sequence is TGTGCCAGCAGCTTAGCGGTATCCTATGGCTACACCTTC. This sequence encodes CASSLAVSYGYTF.